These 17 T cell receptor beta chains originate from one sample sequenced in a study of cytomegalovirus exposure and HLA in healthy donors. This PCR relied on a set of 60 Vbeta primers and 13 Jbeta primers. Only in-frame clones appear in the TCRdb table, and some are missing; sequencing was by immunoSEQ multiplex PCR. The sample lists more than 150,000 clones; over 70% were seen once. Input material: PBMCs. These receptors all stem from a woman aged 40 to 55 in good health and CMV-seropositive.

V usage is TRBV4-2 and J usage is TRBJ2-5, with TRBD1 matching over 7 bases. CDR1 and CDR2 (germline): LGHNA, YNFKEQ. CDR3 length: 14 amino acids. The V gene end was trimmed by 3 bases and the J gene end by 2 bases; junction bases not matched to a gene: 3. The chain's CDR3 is CASSHGQAQETQYF. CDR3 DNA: TGTGCCAGCAGCCACGGACAGGCGCAAGAGACCCAGTACTTC.

The CDR3 nucleotides are TGTGCCAGCAGCCCGGGACAGCTCTCTGGGGCCAACGTCCTGACTTTC. Protein sequence: CASSPGQLSGANVLTF. The V and J genes are TRBV5-4 and TRBJ2-6; 7 bases line up with TRBD1. Germline CDR1 is SGHNT and CDR2 is YYREEE (reference sequence). V was pared by 4 bases and J by 0 bases, with 4 bases of the junction left unmatched. This CDR3 has 16 amino acids.

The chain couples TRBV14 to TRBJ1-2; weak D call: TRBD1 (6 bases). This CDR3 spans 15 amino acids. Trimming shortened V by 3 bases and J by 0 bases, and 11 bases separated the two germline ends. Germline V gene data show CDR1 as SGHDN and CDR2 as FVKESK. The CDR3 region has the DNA TGTGCCAGCAGCCAGGCCGAGGGGGCTAACTATGGCTACACCTTC. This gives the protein CASSQAEGANYGYTF.

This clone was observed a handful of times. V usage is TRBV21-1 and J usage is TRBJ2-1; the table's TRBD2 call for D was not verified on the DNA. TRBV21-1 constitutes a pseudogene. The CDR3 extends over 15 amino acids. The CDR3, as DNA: TGTGCCAGCCGAGGGACTAGCGGCTCCTACAATGAGCAGTTCTTC. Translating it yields CASRGTSGSYNEQFF.

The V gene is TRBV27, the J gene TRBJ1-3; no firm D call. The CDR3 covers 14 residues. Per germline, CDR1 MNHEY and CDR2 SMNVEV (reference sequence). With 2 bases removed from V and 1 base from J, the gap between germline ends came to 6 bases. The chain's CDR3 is CASSLSISGNTIYF. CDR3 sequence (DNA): TGTGCCAGCAGTTTAAGCATTTCTGGAAACACCATATATTTT.

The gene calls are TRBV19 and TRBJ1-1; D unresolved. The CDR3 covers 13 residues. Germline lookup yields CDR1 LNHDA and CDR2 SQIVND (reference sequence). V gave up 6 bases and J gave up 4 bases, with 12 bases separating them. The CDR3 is CASRRERGTEAFF. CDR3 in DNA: TGTGCCAGTAGACGAGAGCGCGGCACTGAAGCTTTCTTT. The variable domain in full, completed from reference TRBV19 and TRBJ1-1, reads DGGITQSPKYLFRKEGQNVTLSCEQNLNHDAMYWYRQDPGQGLRLIYYSQIVNDFQKGDIAEGYSVSREKKESFPLTVTSAQKNPTAFYLCASRRERGTEAFFGQGTRLTVV.

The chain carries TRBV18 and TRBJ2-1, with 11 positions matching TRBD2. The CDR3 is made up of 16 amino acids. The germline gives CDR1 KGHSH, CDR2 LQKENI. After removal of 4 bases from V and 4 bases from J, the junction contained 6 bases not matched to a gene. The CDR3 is CASSLSSGGTYNEQFF. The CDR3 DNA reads TGTGCCAGCTCACTATCTAGCGGGGGGACGTACAATGAGCAGTTCTTC.

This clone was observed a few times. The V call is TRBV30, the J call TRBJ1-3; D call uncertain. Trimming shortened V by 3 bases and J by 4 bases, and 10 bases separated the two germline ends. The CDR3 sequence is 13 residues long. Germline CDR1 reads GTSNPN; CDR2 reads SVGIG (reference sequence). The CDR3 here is CAWSRLSGNTIYF. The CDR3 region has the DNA TGTGCCTGGAGCAGGTTATCGGGAAACACCATATATTTT.

Written as DNA, the CDR3 is TGTGCCAGCAGCTTAGGAGCTAGCGGGAGCACAGATACGCAGTATTTT. Translation: CASSLGASGSTDTQYF. This sequence joins TRBV7-2 and TRBJ2-3, with TRBD2 identical over 8 bases. After removal of 1 base from V and 0 bases from J, the junction contained 3 bases not matched to a gene. CDR1 is SGHTA and CDR2 is FQGNSA in the germline V gene. The CDR3 is 16 residues long.

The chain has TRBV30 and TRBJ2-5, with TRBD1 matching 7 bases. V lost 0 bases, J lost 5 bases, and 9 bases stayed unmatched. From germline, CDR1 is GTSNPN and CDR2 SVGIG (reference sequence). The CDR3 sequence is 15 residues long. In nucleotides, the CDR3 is TGTGCCTGGAGTGTAGAAGGGGGCAGGTTGGAGACCCAGTACTTC. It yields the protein CAWSVEGGRLETQYF.

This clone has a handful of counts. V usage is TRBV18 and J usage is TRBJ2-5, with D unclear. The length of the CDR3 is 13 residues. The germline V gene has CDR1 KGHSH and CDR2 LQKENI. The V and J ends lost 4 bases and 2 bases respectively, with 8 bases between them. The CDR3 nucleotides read TGTGCCAGCTCACTTGGGCAGCAAGAGACCCAGTACTTC. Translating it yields CASSLGQQETQYF.

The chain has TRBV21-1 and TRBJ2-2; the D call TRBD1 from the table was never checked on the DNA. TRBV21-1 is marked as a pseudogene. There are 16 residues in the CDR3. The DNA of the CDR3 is TGTGCCAGCAGCTCCCCACAGGGGCAGAGTCCTGGGGAGCTGTTTTTT. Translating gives CASSSPQGQSPGELFF.

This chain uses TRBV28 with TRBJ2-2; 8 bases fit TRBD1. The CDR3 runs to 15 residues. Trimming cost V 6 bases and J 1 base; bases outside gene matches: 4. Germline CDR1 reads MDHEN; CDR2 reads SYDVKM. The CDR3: CASRAGTGNTGELFF. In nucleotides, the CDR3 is TGTGCCAGCAGAGCCGGGACAGGGAACACCGGGGAGCTGTTTTTT.

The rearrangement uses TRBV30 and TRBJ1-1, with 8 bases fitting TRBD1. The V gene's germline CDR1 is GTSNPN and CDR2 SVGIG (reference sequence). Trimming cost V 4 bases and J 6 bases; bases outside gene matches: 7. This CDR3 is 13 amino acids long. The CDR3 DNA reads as TGTGCCTGGACCCGAGGACAGGGCGCTGAAGCTTTCTTT. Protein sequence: CAWTRGQGAEAFF.

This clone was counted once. CDR3 coding DNA: TGCGCCAGCAGCCGCGGGGGTCTCACCGGGGAGCTGTTTTTT. It codes for CASSRGGLTGELFF. The chain has TRBV4-3 and TRBJ2-2; TRBD2 agrees at 7 bases. CDR1 is LGHNA, CDR2 YSLEER, per germline. The CDR3 length is 14 residues. Losses at the gene ends were 4 bases for V and 4 bases for J; bases not matched to a gene: 3.

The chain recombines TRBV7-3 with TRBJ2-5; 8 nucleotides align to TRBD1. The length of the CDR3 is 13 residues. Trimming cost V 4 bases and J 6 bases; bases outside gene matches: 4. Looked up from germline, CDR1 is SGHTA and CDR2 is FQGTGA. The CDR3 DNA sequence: TGTGCCAGCAGCTCGACAGGGGCGAAGACCCAGTACTTC. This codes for CASSSTGAKTQYF.

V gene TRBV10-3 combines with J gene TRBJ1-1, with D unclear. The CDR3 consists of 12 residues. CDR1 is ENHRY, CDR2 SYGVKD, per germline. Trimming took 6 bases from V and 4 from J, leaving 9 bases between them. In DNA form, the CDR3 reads TGTGCCATCAGGGGAGTAGCCACTGAAGCTTTCTTT. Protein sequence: CAIRGVATEAFF.